This T cell receptor beta chain was documented in a study of read filtering for tumor transcriptome and immune sequencing. Whole-study context: Among patients, some 17 were male and some 15 female, aged roughly 45 to 80 (mean approximately 60). R-ISS stage counts were eight or nine for I, about 15 for II, 6 or 7 for III. Study results and limitations: In IR-seq, single-read clonotypes were 65% to 90% of clonotypes but 3% to 3.5% of reads. RNA-seq captured clonotypes less deeply and reliably than IR-seq.

The CDR3 has 15 residues. Germline V gene sequence: CDR1 SQVTM, CDR2 ANQGSEA. The sample holds many counts of this clonotype. No antigen is known for it. Its ends do not fully match the called genes, so a read error is possible. The library was built from about 400 ng RNA with molecular barcoded adaptors for alpha/delta and beta/gamma chains. TCRdb processed the reads anew with MiXCR; each CDR3 protein has one entry. This sample has tens of thousands of distinct CDR3 sequences, with roughly 21% found just once. The genes are TRBV29-1 and TRBJ2-2; 10 bases line up with TRBD1. Sequencing was done on a sample of a population of CD138-negative cells sorted from bone marrow. The clonotype comes from a donor aged 40 or over with multiple myeloma. CDR3 loop: CSVLKGQGNIGELFF. In nucleotides, the CDR3 is TGCAGCGTCTTAAAGGGACAGGGGAACATCGGGGAGCTGTTTTTT.